What follows are 21 T cell receptor beta chains derived from one specimen sequenced in a study of CD8+ T cells in alopecia areata. Extraction and reverse transcription of RNA yielded cDNA as the sequencing template. The table came from immunoSEQ multiplex PCR; TCRdb's copy has only in-frame clones and leaves some out. The profile shows around 190,000 clones, roughly three fifths of them singletons. Treatment defined: oral pan-JAK inhibitor, 5-10 mg twice daily. Sequencing used CD4+ T cells sorted from blood, obtained around week 50, from a patient treated with tofacitinib. These receptors came from a human donor with alopecia areata.

The chain employs TRBV5-1 and TRBJ2-5; D not certain. V was pared by 3 bases and J by 3 bases, with 9 bases between. The germline gives CDR1 SGHRS, CDR2 YFSETQ. The CDR3 is 13 residues long. The CDR3, as DNA: TGCGCCAGCAGCTGGCGGACCGAAGAGACCCAGTACTTC. Its translation is CASSWRTEETQYF. Drawing the rest from reference TRBV5-1 and TRBJ2-5, the complete variable domain is KAGVTQTPRYLIKTRGQQVTLSCSPISGHRSVSWYQQTPGQGLQFLFEYFSETQRNKGNFPGRFSGRQFSNSRSEMNVSTLELGDSALYLCASSWRTEETQYFGPGTRLLVL.

This clone was picked up a small number of times. CDR3 nucleotide sequence: TGCAGCGTAACCGTAGGGTCATCGACAGATACGCAGTATTTT. As protein: CSVTVGSSTDTQYF. The chain joins TRBV29-1 to TRBJ2-3; no clear D. Deletions cut 6 bases from V and 3 bases from J, with 16 bases between. Germline V gene data show CDR1 as SQVTM and CDR2 as ANQGSEA. The CDR3 runs to 14 residues.

J is TRBJ1-1 and V is TRBV29-1; D is ambiguous. Per germline, CDR1 SQVTM and CDR2 ANQGSEA. The V end was cut by 6 bases, the J end by 1 base, with 9 bases between. The CDR3 loop spans 12 amino acids. The CDR3 nucleotides are TGCAGCGTAAAAGCAGGGAACACTGAAGCTTTCTTT. Encoded protein: CSVKAGNTEAFF. The full variable domain, completed using reference TRBV29-1 and TRBJ1-1, is SAVISQKPSRDICQRGTSLTIQCQVDSQVTMMFWYRQQPGQSLTLIATANQGSEATYESGFVIDKFPISRPNLTFSTLTVSNMSPEDSSIYLCSVKAGNTEAFFGQGTRLTVV.

The V call is TRBV5-6, the J call TRBJ1-1, with 9 nucleotides matching TRBD1. The junction had 9 bases not matched to a gene; V was cut back by 7 bases and J by 11 bases. Germline values: CDR1 SGHDT, CDR2 YYEEEE. This CDR3 contains 12 residues. Here the CDR3 reads CASGQQGAPAFF. The CDR3 DNA sequence: TGTGCCAGCGGGCAACAGGGGGCGCCGGCTTTCTTT.

The rearrangement joins TRBV2 to TRBJ2-7, with 8 bases lining up with TRBD1. The CDR3 is 13 amino acids. V trimming: 6 bases; J trimming: 3 bases; junction bases outside the gene matches: 4. The germline CDR1 and CDR2 sequences are SNHLY and FYNNEI. Written as DNA, the CDR3 is TGTGCCAGCAGGGAGGACAGGGACTACGAGCAGTACTTC. Translating it yields CASREDRDYEQYF. The whole variable domain, remainder taken from reference TRBV2 and TRBJ2-7, is EPEVTQTPSHQVTQMGQEVILRCVPISNHLYFYWYRQILGQKVEFLVSFYNNEISEKSEIFDDQFSVERPDGSNFTLKIRSTKLEDSAMYFCASREDRDYEQYFGPGTRLTVT.

There are a few counts of this clone. The gene calls are TRBV29-1 and TRBJ1-1; 8 positions agree with TRBD1. CDR3 size: 13 residues. The V gene's germline CDR1 is SQVTM and CDR2 ANQGSEA. The ends lost 0 bases at V and 9 bases at J; junction bases unmatched: 6. The CDR3 loop reads CSVEEQGQGKAFF. CDR3 coding DNA: TGCAGCGTTGAAGAACAAGGACAGGGTAAAGCTTTCTTT.

This clone was observed a single time. The rearrangement uses TRBV2 and TRBJ1-6; D gene uncertain. Between the trimmed V and J ends, which lost 5 bases and 7 bases, there was a span of 9 bases. The CDR3 runs to 13 residues. Looked up from germline, CDR1 is SNHLY and CDR2 is FYNNEI. CDR3 protein: CASSPHLNSPLHF. In DNA form, the CDR3 reads TGTGCCAGCAGTCCCCACCTCAATTCACCCCTCCACTTT. The complete variable domain, with remaining parts taken from reference TRBV2 and TRBJ1-6, reads EPEVTQTPSHQVTQMGQEVILRCVPISNHLYFYWYRQILGQKVEFLVSFYNNEISEKSEIFDDQFSVERPDGSNFTLKIRSTKLEDSAMYFCASSPHLNSPLHFGNGTRLTVT.

The V call is TRBV29-1, the J call TRBJ2-3; 7 bases are shared with TRBD1. The CDR3 is made up of 14 amino acids. Trimming at V came to 5 bases and at J to 6 bases, leaving 11 bases not matched to a gene. Germline lookup yields CDR1 SQVTM and CDR2 ANQGSEA. The CDR3 coding sequence is TGCAGCGTTCGAGGACAGGTCCCACGGGATACGCAGTATTTT. Its protein product is CSVRGQVPRDTQYF.

J is TRBJ2-5 and V is TRBV5-6, with D perhaps TRBD2 (5 bases). V lost 6 bases and J lost 5, with 17 bases in between. This CDR3 comprises 14 residues. Per germline, CDR1 SGHDT and CDR2 YYEEEE. The CDR3 nucleotides read TGTGCCAGCACCACCGAGGGTGTTGGGGAGACCCAGTACTTC. Protein: CASTTEGVGETQYF.

The chain uses TRBV5-1 and TRBJ2-2; D may be TRBD1 (5 bases). The ends were cut back, 0 bases at V and 3 bases at J, with 9 bases in the middle. Per the germline V gene, CDR1 is SGHRS and CDR2 is YFSETQ. CDR3 length equals 15 residues. The CDR3 sequence is CASSLEGRDTGELFF. The CDR3 nucleotides read TGCGCCAGCAGCTTGGAGGGGCGTGACACCGGGGAGCTGTTTTTT.

The CDR3 protein is CASSLVQRAQETQYF. CDR3 coding DNA: TGTGCCAGCAGCTTGGTACAGCGAGCACAAGAGACCCAGTACTTC. The chain joins TRBV5-6 to TRBJ2-5, with unresolved D. Between the trimmed V and J ends, which lost 0 bases and 2 bases, there was a span of 11 bases. This CDR3 comprises 15 residues. Germline V lookup: CDR1 SGHDT, CDR2 YYEEEE.

The chain uses TRBV27 and TRBJ2-1; D is undetermined. Germline values: CDR1 MNHEY, CDR2 SMNVEV (reference sequence). CDR3 length: 15 residues. V gave up 3 bases and J gave up 3 bases, with 12 bases separating them. The CDR3 DNA reads as TGTGCCAGCAGTTTGAACCTCCTGGGCTACAATGAGCAGTTCTTC. This encodes CASSLNLLGYNEQFF.

With respect to this clone: Other DNA sequences within the sample encode an identical CDR3. The rearrangement joins TRBV29-1 to TRBJ1-1, with 7 bases aligning to TRBD1. CDR3 size: 10 residues. V lost 6 bases and J lost 8; bases outside the gene matches: 3. CDR1 is SQVTM and CDR2 is ANQGSEA in the germline V gene. The CDR3 DNA reads TGCAGCGTAGGACAGGAGGAAGCTTTCTTT. This gives the protein CSVGQEEAFF.

This CDR3 reads CAWSVDSYGYTF. CDR3 nucleotide sequence: TGTGCCTGGAGTGTAGACAGCTATGGCTACACCTTC. The rearrangement links TRBV30 to TRBJ1-2, with D tentatively TRBD1 (5 bases). V was clipped by 0 bases and J by 4 bases, with 6 bases between them. Germline V gene data show CDR1 as GTSNPN and CDR2 as SVGIG (reference sequence). The length of the CDR3 is 12 residues.

There are a few counts of this clone. V and J are TRBV6-1 and TRBJ2-1; maybe TRBD2 (5 bases). The CDR3 runs to 13 residues. CDR1 and CDR2 (germline): MNHNS, SASEGT. V shed 7 bases and J shed 7 bases, with 14 bases lying between them. The CDR3 nucleotides are TGTGCCAGCATGGACTTCCTGAGGAATGAGCAGTTCTTC. Translating gives CASMDFLRNEQFF.

V is TRBV29-1 and J is TRBJ2-5, with a weak D call TRBD2 (7 bases). The CDR3 totals 15 residues. Germline V gene lookup returns CDR1 SQVTM and CDR2 ANQGSEA. Trimming removed 2 bases at V and 4 bases at J, with 17 bases between. CDR3 protein: CSVESRGGARETQYF. For the CDR3, the DNA is TGCAGCGTTGAATCCCGAGGGGGGGCAAGAGAGACCCAGTACTTC.

This chain joins TRBV29-1 and TRBJ1-1; a possible D gene is TRBD1 (6 bases). From germline, CDR1 is SQVTM and CDR2 ANQGSEA. Trimming removed 4 bases from V and 5 bases from J, with 11 bases in between. The CDR3 has 12 amino acids. The DNA for the CDR3 is TGCAGCGTTGCGGGGGGCTCGACTGAAGCTTTCTTT. This encodes CSVAGGSTEAFF. Supplemented by reference TRBV29-1 and TRBJ1-1, the full variable domain reads SAVISQKPSRDICQRGTSLTIQCQVDSQVTMMFWYRQQPGQSLTLIATANQGSEATYESGFVIDKFPISRPNLTFSTLTVSNMSPEDSSIYLCSVAGGSTEAFFGQGTRLTVV.

This clone was seen only a few times. The rearrangement uses TRBV29-1 and TRBJ2-3; D gene ambiguous. CDR1 and CDR2 from the germline V gene are SQVTM and ANQGSEA. V lost 4 bases and J 4 bases, leaving 12 bases between the germline ends. This CDR3 has 13 residues. The DNA for the CDR3 is TGCAGCGTTGCCCCGACTGAATCAGATACGCAGTATTTT. Translated, it gives CSVAPTESDTQYF.

This chain joins TRBV5-1 and TRBJ1-1, with D perhaps matching TRBD1 (6 bases). The CDR3 is 14 residues long. The V end lost 4 bases, the J end lost 2 bases, and 12 bases lay between the germline ends. Germline assignment: CDR1 SGHRS and CDR2 YFSETQ. CDR3 bases: TGCGCCAGCAGCGATCGGACAGCTAACACTGAAGCTTTCTTT. It encodes CASSDRTANTEAFF.

The J gene is TRBJ1-1, the V gene TRBV30; tentatively, D is TRBD1 (5 bases). Germline CDR1 GTSNPN, CDR2 SVGIG (reference sequence). The CDR3 is 13 amino acids. The V end lost 0 bases, the J end lost 4 bases, and 9 bases lay between the germline ends. The CDR3 loop reads CAWSVRQGTEAFF. Here the CDR3 DNA reads TGTGCCTGGAGTGTACGCCAGGGCACTGAAGCTTTCTTT.

The V call is TRBV15, the J call TRBJ2-3; no firm D call. V was cut by 3 bases and J by 1 base, with 14 bases left in between. The CDR3 runs to 16 residues. In germline, CDR1 is LNHNV, CDR2 YYDKDF (reference sequence). CDR3 sequence (DNA): TGTGCCACCAGCAGCCCCGGGCGGTGGGGCACAGATACGCAGTATTTT. Its translation is CATSSPGRWGTDTQYF.